Listed below are T cell receptor beta chains from one sample, sequenced in a study of T cell responses to AZD1222 COVID-19 vaccine. Generated by immunoSEQ multiplex PCR, the TCRdb table keeps only in-frame clones and is missing some. The data hold tens of thousands of clones, with roughly 80% observed a single time. This specimen was peripheral blood, taken on day 0 of MenACWY control vaccination. Receptors were obtained from an adult in good health. Each CDR3 is given with its conserved first and last residue. A D gene is named only where the DNA matches it firmly. A row's size may be missing; if present it is once, few, many or a size class.

CDR3 DNA: TGCAGCATAAGACAGGGAATAAGTCAGCCCCAGCATTTT
CDR3 protein: CSIRQGISQPQHF
clone size: few
J gene: TRBJ1-5
V gene: TRBV29-1
D gene: TRBD1
CDR3 length: 13

CDR3 DNA: TGCGCCAGCAGCCAAGATGGCGGCAGCTCCTATAATTCACCCCTCCACTTT
CDR3 protein: CASSQDGGSSYNSPLHF
clone size: once
J gene: TRBJ1-6
V gene: TRBV4-1
D gene: NA
CDR3 length: 17

CDR3 DNA: TGTGCCAGCAGTCCCCACGGGGACTATGGCTACACCTTC
CDR3 protein: CASSPHGDYGYTF
clone size: NA
J gene: TRBJ1-2
V gene: TRBV6-6
D gene: NA
CDR3 length: 13

CDR3 DNA: TGTGCCAGCAGCTTAGAGGCCAGTTCCTACAATGAGCAGTTCTTC
CDR3 protein: CASSLEASSYNEQFF
clone size: NA
J gene: TRBJ2-1
V gene: TRBV7-9
D gene: NA
CDR3 length: 15

CDR3 DNA: TGCGCCAGCAGCTTGACAGTAAACACTGAAGCTTTCTTT
CDR3 protein: CASSLTVNTEAFF
clone size: once
J gene: TRBJ1-1
V gene: TRBV5-1
D gene: NA
CDR3 length: 13

CDR3 DNA: TGCGCCAGCAGTAATGTGAATCAGCCCCAGCATTTT
CDR3 protein: CASSNVNQPQHF
clone size: once
J gene: TRBJ1-5
V gene: TRBV10-2
D gene: NA
CDR3 length: 12

CDR3 DNA: TGTGCCAGCAGCTCGACGAGGGTTAGGACCGGGGAGCTGTTTTTT
CDR3 protein: CASSSTRVRTGELFF
clone size: NA
J gene: TRBJ2-2
V gene: TRBV11-1
D gene: NA
CDR3 length: 15

CDR3 DNA: TGTGCCAGCAGCTTAGTGGACTTGAATGGAGGAAACACCATATATTTT
CDR3 protein: CASSLVDLNGGNTIYF
clone size: NA
J gene: TRBJ1-3
V gene: TRBV7-9
D gene: NA
CDR3 length: 16

CDR3 DNA: TGTGCCAGCAGTTTTCTCCAGGGGTTTGGTGAAAAACTGTTTTTT
CDR3 protein: CASSFLQGFGEKLFF
clone size: NA
J gene: TRBJ1-4
V gene: TRBV28
D gene: NA
CDR3 length: 15

CDR3 DNA: TGCAGTGCTAGTTACATGGCGAGAACGACTGAAGCTTTCTTT
CDR3 protein: CSASYMARTTEAFF
clone size: NA
J gene: TRBJ1-1
V gene: TRBV20-1
D gene: NA
CDR3 length: 14

CDR3 DNA: TGTGCCACCAGCAGAGATTTCCTGTTGAACACTGAAGCTTTCTTT
CDR3 protein: CATSRDFLLNTEAFF
clone size: NA
J gene: TRBJ1-1
V gene: TRBV15
D gene: NA
CDR3 length: 15